These 2 T cell receptor beta chains came from one sample sequenced in a study of breast tumors, draining lymph nodes, adjacent tissues. TCRdb redid the calling of the multiplex PCR reads with MiXCR, one entry per CDR3 protein. The sample lists approximately 31,000 distinct CDR3 sequences, about 60% occurring once. Sequencing input: breast tumor tissue. The receptors stem from a female donor with breast cancer. Some clones in this sample may be carry-over from other donors' samples.

This clonotype was seen a handful of times. The rearrangement joins TRBV12-3 or TRBV12-4 to TRBJ2-3; the match to TRBD2 covers 11 bases. The CDR3 loop spans 15 amino acids. J was trimmed by 8 bases and V by 4 bases; bases with no gene match: 8. CDR3 amino acids: CASSSPTSGITTQYF. DNA for the CDR3: TGTGCCAGCAGTTCCCCGACTAGCGGGATTACTACGCAGTATTTT.

The gene calls are TRBV10-3 and TRBJ1-5; 9 bases are a match to TRBD1. The CDR3 sequence is 14 residues long. The trim removed 5 bases at V and 7 bases at J, leaving 6 bases unmatched. CDR1 is ENHRY, CDR2 SYGVKD, per germline. This CDR3 reads CAISTGGAKQPQHF. In DNA form, the CDR3 reads TGTGCCATCAGTACAGGGGGCGCAAAGCAGCCCCAGCATTTT.